These 17 T cell receptor beta chains came from one sample sequenced in a study of blood T cell repertoires in COVID-19. Some clones are missing from TCRdb's copy, which holds only in-frame ones; the method was immunoSEQ multiplex PCR. This table holds about 200,000 clones, around nine tenths found once. The sequencing input was peripheral blood. The receptors here all came from a man between 18 and 29 years old with active or convalescent COVID-19.

This clone was counted between two and nine times. The J gene is TRBJ1-1, the V gene TRBV5-1, with D perhaps matching TRBD1 (6 bases). CDR1 and CDR2 from the germline V gene are SGHRS and YFSETQ. The CDR3 spans 14 residues. The V end was cut by 4 bases, the J end by 6 bases, with 16 bases between. The DNA for the CDR3 is TGCGCCAGCAGCCTCCGGGACATAACGGCTGAAGCTTTCTTT. As protein: CASSLRDITAEAFF. The complete variable domain, with remaining parts taken from reference TRBV5-1 and TRBJ1-1, reads KAGVTQTPRYLIKTRGQQVTLSCSPISGHRSVSWYQQTPGQGLQFLFEYFSETQRNKGNFPGRFSGRQFSNSRSEMNVSTLELGDSALYLCASSLRDITAEAFFGQGTRLTVV.

The V call is TRBV21-1, the J call TRBJ2-5; the tabulated D call, TRBD2, remains unverified against the DNA. TRBV21-1 is a listed pseudogene. CDR3 length: 16 amino acids. The CDR3 bases are TGTGCCAGCAGCTCCCCTAGCGGGAGGGCCGGGAAGACCCAGTACTTC. Amino acids: CASSSPSGRAGKTQYF.

The V gene is TRBV7-9, the J gene TRBJ1-2; tentative D call: TRBD1 (5 bases). The CDR3 has 14 amino acids. With 5 bases removed from V and 6 bases from J, the gap between germline ends came to 16 bases. The germline V gene encodes CDR1 SEHNR and CDR2 FQNEAQ (reference sequence). The CDR3 protein is CASSRIIEGDGYTF. CDR3 sequence (DNA): TGTGCCAGCAGCCGAATAATTGAAGGGGATGGCTACACCTTC.

This sequence joins TRBV18 and TRBJ2-7; TRBD1 agrees at 10 bases. The V gene end was trimmed by 3 bases and the J gene end by 1 base; junction bases not matched to a gene: 12. Germline values: CDR1 KGHSH, CDR2 LQKENI. CDR3 length: 18 residues. The chain's CDR3 is CASSPRGQGRVESYEQYF. As DNA, the CDR3 is TGTGCCAGCTCACCGAGGGGACAGGGGAGAGTTGAATCCTACGAGCAGTACTTC.

This chain joins TRBV2 and TRBJ2-1; perhaps TRBD1 as D (6 bases). Trimming pared 4 bases from V and 3 bases from J, leaving 13 bases between. Germline V CDR1 and CDR2: SNHLY, FYNNEI. This CDR3 spans 15 amino acids. The DNA for the CDR3 is TGTGCCAGCAGTGTATGGGGGCTGGGCTACAATGAGCAGTTCTTC. Its translation is CASSVWGLGYNEQFF.

The rearrangement links TRBV29-1 to TRBJ1-1; D is ambiguous. The V and J ends lost 4 bases and 4 bases respectively, with 16 bases between them. This CDR3 has 14 amino acids. Germline CDR1 is SQVTM and CDR2 is ANQGSEA. The CDR3 DNA reads TGCAGCGTTGTATCAACTTCTCCGGGCACTGAAGCTTTCTTT. Translation gives CSVVSTSPGTEAFF. The variable domain in full, completed from reference TRBV29-1 and TRBJ1-1, reads SAVISQKPSRDICQRGTSLTIQCQVDSQVTMMFWYRQQPGQSLTLIATANQGSEATYESGFVIDKFPISRPNLTFSTLTVSNMSPEDSSIYLCSVVSTSPGTEAFFGQGTRLTVV.

The V call is TRBV5-1, the J call TRBJ1-1; 7 bases map to TRBD1. The germline V gene has CDR1 SGHRS and CDR2 YFSETQ. This CDR3 contains 15 residues. Trimming cost V 3 bases and J 3 bases; bases outside gene matches: 8. DNA of the CDR3: TGCGCCAGCAGCTCGTCGACAGGGCGGGACACTGAAGCTTTCTTT. Its translation: CASSSSTGRDTEAFF. The full variable domain, completed using reference TRBV5-1 and TRBJ1-1, is KAGVTQTPRYLIKTRGQQVTLSCSPISGHRSVSWYQQTPGQGLQFLFEYFSETQRNKGNFPGRFSGRQFSNSRSEMNVSTLELGDSALYLCASSSSTGRDTEAFFGQGTRLTVV.

This sequence joins TRBV21-1 and TRBJ1-5; the D segment call TRBD1 is taken from the table without a DNA check. TRBV21-1 is a pseudogene locus. This CDR3 has 19 residues. CDR3 protein: CASSKQSPPGHNSNQPQHF. The CDR3, as DNA: TGTGCCAGCAGCAAACAAAGCCCCCCGGGACACAATAGCAATCAGCCCCAGCATTTT.

The rearrangement joins TRBV7-8 to TRBJ2-5; the D gene is possibly TRBD2 (5 bases). The germline gives CDR1 SGHVS, CDR2 FQNEAQ. The CDR3 has 15 residues. V lost 2 bases and J lost 5, with 15 bases in between. The CDR3: CASSLPLAGGETQYF. CDR3 coding DNA: TGTGCCAGCAGCTTACCGCTGGCGGGTGGGGAGACCCAGTACTTC.

This clone appeared a single time. The gene calls are TRBV15 and TRBJ2-7; the match to TRBD2 covers 13 bases. The CDR3 spans 16 residues. The V and J ends lost 1 base and 7 bases, in that order; junction bases with no gene match: 7. Germline V CDR1 and CDR2: LNHNV, YYDKDF (reference sequence). The DNA for the CDR3 is TGTGCCACCAGCAGAGGAACTAGCGGGAGGGCCAGGGAGCAGTACTTC. Translating it yields CATSRGTSGRAREQYF.

The genes are TRBV4-2 and TRBJ2-1, with 10 bases aligning to TRBD2. Germline V gives CDR1 LGHNA, CDR2 YNFKEQ. V shed 0 bases and J 7 bases; nucleotides not matched to a gene: 12. This CDR3 has 18 residues. The CDR3 sequence is CASSQEGNLAGGRNEQFF. The CDR3 DNA is TGTGCCAGCAGCCAAGAAGGGAACTTAGCGGGAGGAAGGAATGAGCAGTTCTTC.

The chain has TRBV28 and TRBJ1-4; TRBD1 matches at 11 bases. The J segment lost 7 bases and the V segment lost 4 bases, leaving 8 bases of the junction unmatched. Per germline, CDR1 MDHEN and CDR2 SYDVKM. CDR3 length equals 16 residues. The DNA for the CDR3 is TGTGCCAGCAGTTCCAATTTGGACAGGGGGCGTGAAAAACTGTTTTTT. As protein: CASSSNLDRGREKLFF.

The genes are TRBV10-2 and TRBJ1-6; no definite D call. CDR3 length: 17 residues. Germline lookup yields CDR1 WSHSY and CDR2 SAAADI. The germline V and J ends were trimmed by 2 bases and 0 bases, with 11 bases remaining between them. CDR3 nucleotides: TGCGCCAGCAGTGAGGGGCCCTTGAGCTCCTATAATTCACCCCTCCACTTT. It encodes CASSEGPLSSYNSPLHF.

This chain uses TRBV18 with TRBJ1-3; no firm D call. The germline CDR1 and CDR2 sequences are KGHSH and LQKENI. V was pared by 5 bases and J by 8 bases, with 7 bases between. This CDR3 is built from 11 residues. CDR3 sequence: CASSSPDTIYF. The CDR3 nucleotides read TGTGCCAGCTCATCCCCAGACACCATATATTTT.

The V and J genes are TRBV7-2 and TRBJ1-6; 7 bases agree with TRBD1. Germline loops: CDR1 SGHTA, CDR2 FQGNSA. J gave up 7 bases and V 2 bases, and 2 bases lay outside the gene matches. The CDR3 has 14 amino acids. Here the CDR3 DNA reads TGTGCCAGCAGCTTACAGACAGGGAATTCACCCCTCCACTTT. The encoded protein is CASSLQTGNSPLHF.

About this clone itself: The same CDR3 is also encoded by other DNA sequences in this sample. The chain has TRBV5-1 and TRBJ2-1; 8 nucleotides align to TRBD1. The CDR3 contains 15 residues. With 2 bases clipped from V and 3 bases from J, the junction kept 4 bases outside the gene matches. CDR1 is SGHRS and CDR2 is YFSETQ in the germline V gene. This chain's CDR3 is CASSLGQGGYNEQFF. The CDR3 region has the DNA TGCGCCAGCAGCTTAGGACAGGGAGGCTACAATGAGCAGTTCTTC.

V usage is TRBV18 and J usage is TRBJ2-7; 10 nucleotides agree with TRBD2. The length of the CDR3 is 16 residues. With 0 bases clipped from V and 4 bases from J, the junction kept 6 bases outside the gene matches. Germline CDR1 is KGHSH and CDR2 is LQKENI. Written as DNA, the CDR3 is TGTGCCAGCTCACCACCGTCTAGCGGGAGTACGTACGAGCAGTACTTC. Amino acids: CASSPPSSGSTYEQYF.